Detailed here is one TCR beta chain. Its antigen remains unidentified. This entry belongs to a study of OX40 agonist ivuxolimab in advanced cancers. Study summary: Patients received intravenous ivuxolimab every 2 weeks at 0.01 to 10 mg/kg. The dose-escalation cohort had hepatocellular carcinoma, melanoma, renal cell or head and neck cancer. The study's findings and limits: Expanded clones tended on average to be more numerous among CD8+ T cells than CD4+.

The repertoire was sequenced with immunoSEQ multiplex PCR; TCRdb's copy has only in-frame clones and lacks some. In the table there are about 39,000 clones, about 81% of which are singletons. J gave up 3 bases and V 4 bases, and 7 bases lay outside the gene matches. CDR3 length: 17 residues. Looked up from germline, CDR1 is MNHEY and CDR2 is SMNVEV (reference sequence). The receptor was isolated from an adult with an advanced solid tumor such as melanoma, head and neck, liver or kidney cancer. The chain couples TRBV27 to TRBJ2-3; 13 bases are shared with TRBD2. The material sequenced was CD4+ or CD8+ T cells sorted from blood, taken in a trial of the OX40 agonist ivuxolimab. CDR3 bases: TGTGCCAGCAGTTCCCGACTAGCGGGAGGATGGACAGATACGCAGTATTTT. Translation gives CASSSRLAGGWTDTQYF.